This TCR beta chain was identified during a study of blood T cell repertoires in COVID-19. The ends lost 6 bases at V and 0 bases at J; junction bases unmatched: 4. CDR1 is MNHEY, CDR2 SMNVEV, per germline (reference sequence). There are 16 residues in the CDR3. Authors' methods: Estimates of nucleated cell counts were drawn from the amplification of reference gene primers. Sequenced by immunoSEQ multiplex PCR; TCRdb stores in-frame clones only, minus some. For V, J and clone size, that table is used; D and trimming come from the DNA. The table has around 300,000 clones, approximately 91% seen once. The chain joins TRBV27 to TRBJ2-7; TRBD2 matches 14 bases. Material: peripheral blood. This clonotype was obtained from a woman between 35 and 50 years old who had recovered from COVID-19. The CDR3 reads CASRRGLAGDSYEQYF. The DNA for the CDR3 is TGTGCCAGCAGGCGGGGACTAGCGGGGGACTCCTACGAGCAGTACTTC.